Below are 32 T cell receptor beta chains sequenced from a single sample in a study of cytomegalovirus exposure and HLA in healthy donors. Primers for the PCR totalled 60 Vbeta and 13 Jbeta. TCRdb's table, derived via immunoSEQ multiplex PCR, lists solely in-frame clones and lacks some. The table lists some 140,000 clones, around 79% of them singletons. The sample consisted of PBMCs. The receptors derive from a female donor in good health and CMV-seronegative.

This chain connects TRBV9 to TRBJ2-4; 10 bases are a match to TRBD1. The CDR3 loop spans 14 amino acids. Germline values: CDR1 SGDLS, CDR2 YYNGEE. V lost 4 bases, J lost 6 bases, and 4 bases stayed unmatched. CDR3 sequence reads: CASSSWTGGNIQYF. The CDR3 DNA sequence: TGTGCCAGCAGCTCGTGGACAGGGGGAAACATTCAGTACTTC.

Details on this clone: One end of the junction does not line up with germline, which may come from a read error. The V and J genes are TRBV5-4 and TRBJ2-1; the match to TRBD2 covers 10 bases. Germline V CDR1 and CDR2: SGHNT, YYREEE (reference sequence). The CDR3 length is 12 residues. CDR3 in amino acids: CASSLAGLADIF. Here the CDR3 DNA reads TGTGCCAGCAGCTTGGCAGGACTAGCGGATATCTTC.

V and J are TRBV30 and TRBJ2-7; 9 bases match TRBD2. The germline gives CDR1 GTSNPN, CDR2 SVGIG (reference sequence). CDR3 length equals 15 residues. The junction had 9 bases not matched to a gene; V was cut back by 3 bases and J by 3 bases. The CDR3 nucleotides are TGTGCCTGGAGGGGTTTGCGGGAGGGCCTCTACGAGCAGTACTTC. Residues: CAWRGLREGLYEQYF. Full variable domain (missing parts from reference TRBV30 and TRBJ2-7): SQTIHQWPATLVQPVGSPLSLECTVEGTSNPNLYWYRQAAGRGLQLLFYSVGIGQISSEVPQNLSASRPQDRQFILSSKKLLLSDSGFYLCAWRGLREGLYEQYFGPGTRLTVT.

The chain links TRBV7-6 to TRBJ1-3, with 8 bases fitting TRBD1. The V gene end was trimmed by 3 bases and the J gene end by 0 bases; junction bases not matched to a gene: 7. This CDR3 has 17 residues. Germline V gene sequence: CDR1 SGHVS, CDR2 FNYEAQ. CDR3 sequence: CASSFSDRAYSGNTIYF. In nucleotides, the CDR3 is TGTGCCAGCAGCTTCTCGGACAGGGCTTACTCTGGAAACACCATATATTTT.

The genes are TRBV5-1 and TRBJ2-3, with a possible D match to TRBD2 (7 bases). With 1 base removed from V and 3 bases from J, the gap between germline ends came to 12 bases. The V gene's germline CDR1 is SGHRS and CDR2 YFSETQ. The CDR3 runs to 15 residues. The CDR3 DNA reads TGCGCCAGCAGCTTGAGGGGGGGGCCAACAGATACGCAGTATTTT. As protein: CASSLRGGPTDTQYF.

This rearrangement joins TRBV5-1 to TRBJ2-2; TRBD1 matches at 7 bases. This CDR3 is built from 15 residues. Germline V lookup: CDR1 SGHRS, CDR2 YFSETQ. The ends lost 4 bases at V and 7 bases at J; junction bases unmatched: 10. The CDR3 DNA is TGCGCCAGCAGCACCGTACCAGGGGGTGACGGGGAGCTGTTTTTT. It yields the protein CASSTVPGGDGELFF.

This sequence joins TRBV10-1 and TRBJ2-5; 8 positions agree with TRBD1. Germline CDR1 and CDR2: WNHNN and SYGVQD (reference sequence). There are 16 residues in the CDR3. The trim removed 6 bases at V and 0 bases at J, leaving 9 bases unmatched. CDR3 nucleotides: TGCGCCAGCAGCGGGGCCCCGGGACAGGACCAAGAGACCCAGTACTTC. Translation: CASSGAPGQDQETQYF.

The chain combines TRBV28 with TRBJ2-1; the D gene is possibly TRBD2 (7 bases). The CDR3 totals 16 residues. Between the trimmed V and J ends, which lost 6 bases and 9 bases, there was a span of 24 bases. Germline CDR1 reads MDHEN; CDR2 reads SYDVKM. The CDR3 sequence is CASSPGQTGLEGEQFF. The CDR3 coding sequence is TGTGCCAGCAGCCCGGGTCAGACAGGACTAGAGGGTGAGCAGTTCTTC.

This clone appeared a single time. The rearrangement links TRBV5-6 to TRBJ2-3; TRBD1 matches 8 bases. V shed 4 bases, J shed 4 bases, and the junction held 5 bases outside the gene matches. CDR3 size: 14 residues. Germline values: CDR1 SGHDT, CDR2 YYEEEE. CDR3 coding DNA: TGTGCCAGCAGCCATACAGGGGGTTCAGATACGCAGTATTTT. Protein product: CASSHTGGSDTQYF.

The rearrangement links TRBV5-6 to TRBJ1-2; perhaps TRBD1 as D (6 bases). Germline CDR1 and CDR2: SGHDT and YYEEEE. Trimming took 6 bases from V and 4 from J, leaving 16 bases between them. This CDR3 region has 14 residues. CDR3 bases: TGTGCCAGCACCCTGCAGGGGCTAGTCTATGGCTACACCTTC. Translation: CASTLQGLVYGYTF.

This clone was seen a few times. The V call is TRBV13, the J call TRBJ1-4; no firm D call. Germline CDR1 is PRHDT and CDR2 is FYEKMQ (reference sequence). With 5 bases removed from V and 8 bases from J, the gap between germline ends came to 15 bases. CDR3 length equals 14 residues. The CDR3 loop reads CASSASGGMEKLFF. The CDR3 DNA is TGTGCCAGCAGCGCCTCGGGAGGTATGGAAAAACTGTTTTTT.

The chain recombines TRBV10-3 with TRBJ1-2, with D unclear. CDR3 length: 14 residues. V was clipped by 0 bases and J by 4 bases, with 9 bases between them. CDR1 and CDR2 from the germline V gene are ENHRY and SYGVKD. CDR3 coding DNA: TGTGCCATCAGTGAGTCGGGAGGGAGCTATGGCTACACCTTC. As protein: CAISESGGSYGYTF.

The chain carries TRBV28 and TRBJ2-2, with TRBD1 as a possible D gene (5 bases). There are 17 residues in the CDR3. V dropped 1 base and J dropped 0 bases, with 12 bases sitting between them. The germline V gene has CDR1 MDHEN and CDR2 SYDVKM. The CDR3 coding sequence is TGTGCCAGCAGTTTATCCTGGACATTTTCGAACACCGGGGAGCTGTTTTTT. Translation gives CASSLSWTFSNTGELFF.

The CDR3 coding sequence is TGTGCCAGCAGCCCAATTCCGGGACACGGATCCTACGAGCAGTACTTC. This sequence encodes CASSPIPGHGSYEQYF. The chain has TRBV28 and TRBJ2-7; TRBD1 is a possible D gene (6 bases). From germline, CDR1 is MDHEN and CDR2 SYDVKM. Trimming removed 6 bases at V and 1 base at J, with 19 bases between. The CDR3 has 16 residues.

This chain joins TRBV5-8 and TRBJ2-3, with D possibly matching TRBD2 (7 bases). CDR1 and CDR2 (germline): SGHTS, YDEGEE. The CDR3 is 17 residues long. V lost 0 bases and J 4 bases, leaving 18 bases between the germline ends. The chain's CDR3 is CASSLDGGAGVADTQYF. CDR3 sequence (DNA): TGTGCCAGCAGCTTGGATGGGGGGGCAGGGGTGGCAGATACGCAGTATTTT.

The rearrangement uses TRBV28 and TRBJ2-7, with D possibly TRBD1 on 7 matching bases. Per the germline V gene, CDR1 is MDHEN and CDR2 is SYDVKM. This CDR3 has 13 amino acids. Trimming took 9 bases from V and 6 from J, leaving 18 bases between them. The CDR3 DNA sequence: TGTGCCAGTCGGCTGCAGGGGGGTGGCGAGCAGTACTTC. It yields the protein CASRLQGGGEQYF.

This rearrangement joins TRBV9 to TRBJ1-3; D not certain. The V gene lost 3 bases and the J gene lost 2 bases, with 6 bases spanning the gap. CDR3 length equals 13 residues. The V gene's germline CDR1 is SGDLS and CDR2 YYNGEE. The CDR3 DNA reads TGTGCCAGCAGCGGAGCCACTGGAAACACCATATATTTT. Amino acids: CASSGATGNTIYF.

V gene TRBV7-9 combines with J gene TRBJ2-7; D call uncertain. V gave up 0 bases and J gave up 2 bases, with 8 bases separating them. In germline, CDR1 is SEHNR, CDR2 FQNEAQ (reference sequence). This CDR3 has 14 amino acids. CDR3 coding DNA: TGTGCCAGCAGCTTAGCGGCGGAAGCCTACGAGCAGTACTTC. Its translation is CASSLAAEAYEQYF.

CDR3: CASSGTGGTEAFF. The CDR3 DNA reads TGTGCCAGCAGCGGAACAGGGGGCACTGAAGCTTTCTTT. V usage is TRBV7-9 and J usage is TRBJ1-1, with 8 bases fitting TRBD1. V dropped 5 bases and J dropped 4; count of bases not matched to a gene: 3. From germline, CDR1 is SEHNR and CDR2 FQNEAQ (reference sequence). This CDR3 has 13 residues.

This sequence joins TRBV7-2 and TRBJ1-2; TRBD1 aligns across 10 bases. Per the germline V gene, CDR1 is SGHTA and CDR2 is FQGNSA. V lost 4 bases, J lost 7 bases, and 9 bases stayed unmatched. CDR3 length: 15 amino acids. CDR3 in DNA: TGTGCCAGCAGCTCTAGACAGGGGGCTGGCGGTGGCTACACCTTC. It translates to CASSSRQGAGGGYTF. The full variable domain, rest sourced from reference TRBV7-2 and TRBJ1-2, is GAGVSQSPSNKVTEKGKDVELRCDPISGHTALYWYRQSLGQGLEFLIYFQGNSAPDKSGLPSDRFSAERTGGSVSTLTIQRTQQEDSAVYLCASSSRQGAGGGYTFGSGTRLTVV.

V gene TRBV7-2 combines with J gene TRBJ2-5; D possibly corresponds to TRBD2 (6 bases). The CDR3 loop spans 13 amino acids. V dropped 5 bases and J dropped 2 bases, with 9 bases sitting between them. CDR1 SGHTA and CDR2 FQGNSA come from the germline V gene. The chain's CDR3 is CASSPGVQETQYF. CDR3 bases: TGTGCCAGCAGCCCGGGGGTACAAGAGACCCAGTACTTC. Looking up the rest from reference TRBV7-2 and TRBJ2-5 gives the full variable domain: GAGVSQSPSNKVTEKGKDVELRCDPISGHTALYWYRQSLGQGLEFLIYFQGNSAPDKSGLPSDRFSAERTGGSVSTLTIQRTQQEDSAVYLCASSPGVQETQYFGPGTRLLVL.

The chain combines TRBV4-1 with TRBJ1-5; a possible D gene is TRBD1 (5 bases). CDR1 is MGHRA, CDR2 YSYEKL, per germline. The CDR3 is 14 amino acids. The ends were cut back, 2 bases at V and 4 bases at J, with 9 bases in the middle. CDR3 loop: CASSQLQGNQPQHF. The CDR3 DNA is TGCGCCAGCAGCCAACTTCAGGGAAATCAGCCCCAGCATTTT.

This chain links TRBV27 with TRBJ2-5; D may be TRBD2 (5 bases). V was pared by 3 bases and J by 5 bases, with 13 bases between. The CDR3 is 14 amino acids. Looked up from germline, CDR1 is MNHEY and CDR2 is SMNVEV (reference sequence). DNA of the CDR3: TGTGCCAGCAGTTTTGCCGAACGGAGGGAGACCCAGTACTTC. Translation: CASSFAERRETQYF.

In this sample, this clone turned up once. This rearrangement joins TRBV10-3 to TRBJ1-2, with 8 nucleotides matching TRBD1. The trim removed 2 bases at V and 2 bases at J, leaving 1 base unmatched. CDR1 and CDR2 (germline): ENHRY, SYGVKD. The CDR3 sequence is 14 residues long. The CDR3 region has the DNA TGTGCCATCAGTGAGAGACAGGGGAACTATGGCTACACCTTC. Its translation is CAISERQGNYGYTF.

This chain connects TRBV11-2 to TRBJ2-4, with a weak D call TRBD1 (6 bases). In germline, CDR1 is SGHAT, CDR2 FQNNGV. V dropped 5 bases and J dropped 0 bases, with 8 bases sitting between them. The CDR3 has 14 amino acids. The CDR3 DNA is TGTGCCAGCAGCCAGGACAGAGCCAAAAACATTCAGTACTTC. Its protein product is CASSQDRAKNIQYF.

CDR3 DNA sequence: TGCGCCAGCAGCCAAGAAGGCCTAGCGGGAGTCCCCAGCTCCTACAATGAGCAGTTCTTC. It specifies CASSQEGLAGVPSSYNEQFF. The rearrangement links TRBV4-1 to TRBJ2-1; 10 bases match TRBD2. Trimming at V came to 0 bases and at J to 0 bases, leaving 11 bases not matched to a gene. From germline, CDR1 is MGHRA and CDR2 YSYEKL. CDR3 length: 20 residues.

The chain couples TRBV28 to TRBJ1-1; D possibly corresponds to TRBD1 (6 bases). This CDR3 is 11 amino acids long. The germline V gene encodes CDR1 MDHEN and CDR2 SYDVKM. V dropped 9 bases and J dropped 7 bases, with 12 bases sitting between them. The CDR3 is CASKRQDEAFF. Written as DNA, the CDR3 is TGTGCCAGTAAGAGACAGGATGAAGCTTTCTTT.

The chain combines TRBV27 with TRBJ2-3; tentative D call: TRBD2 (5 bases). Germline V gene lookup returns CDR1 MNHEY and CDR2 SMNVEV (reference sequence). Trimming removed 5 bases from V and 0 bases from J, with 12 bases in between. This CDR3 region has 15 residues. CDR3 in amino acids: CASSQDYYSTDTQYF. The CDR3 DNA reads as TGTGCCAGCAGTCAAGACTACTATAGCACAGATACGCAGTATTTT.

In its sample, this clone was seen once. The rearrangement uses TRBV15 and TRBJ2-2, with a tentative D call TRBD2 (7 bases). The V gene's germline CDR1 is LNHNV and CDR2 YYDKDF (reference sequence). Between the trimmed V and J ends, which lost 2 bases and 2 bases, there was a span of 12 bases. The CDR3 consists of 16 residues. The CDR3 DNA sequence: TGTGCCACCAGCAGATTCCGGGGGGCCAACACCGGGGAGCTGTTTTTT. Residues: CATSRFRGANTGELFF.

The chain links TRBV19 to TRBJ1-4, with D maybe TRBD1 (6 bases). This CDR3 is 15 amino acids long. Germline assignment: CDR1 LNHDA and CDR2 SQIVND (reference sequence). Trimming removed 5 bases from V and 5 bases from J, with 15 bases in between. CDR3 sequence reads: CASSLGSGVNEKLFF. The DNA for the CDR3 is TGTGCCAGTAGTTTAGGGTCAGGGGTAAATGAAAAACTGTTTTTT.

This sequence joins TRBV28 and TRBJ1-6, with 9 bases lining up with TRBD1. Trimming took 4 bases from V and 7 from J; bases not matched to a gene: 11. This CDR3 has 17 residues. CDR1 is MDHEN, CDR2 SYDVKM, per germline. In nucleotides, the CDR3 is TGTGCCAGCAGTTCCCGGACCACAGGGGGCAGGAATTCACCCCTCCACTTT. Translated, it gives CASSSRTTGGRNSPLHF.

The chain is built from TRBV12-5 and TRBJ1-2, with 7 nucleotides matching TRBD1. The V and J ends lost 6 bases and 6 bases, in that order; junction bases with no gene match: 13. This CDR3 is 15 amino acids long. The germline V gene encodes CDR1 LGHNT and CDR2 FRNRAP. This CDR3 reads CASGSGQPGHHGYTF. In DNA form, the CDR3 reads TGTGCTAGTGGCTCGGGACAGCCAGGGCATCATGGCTACACCTTC.